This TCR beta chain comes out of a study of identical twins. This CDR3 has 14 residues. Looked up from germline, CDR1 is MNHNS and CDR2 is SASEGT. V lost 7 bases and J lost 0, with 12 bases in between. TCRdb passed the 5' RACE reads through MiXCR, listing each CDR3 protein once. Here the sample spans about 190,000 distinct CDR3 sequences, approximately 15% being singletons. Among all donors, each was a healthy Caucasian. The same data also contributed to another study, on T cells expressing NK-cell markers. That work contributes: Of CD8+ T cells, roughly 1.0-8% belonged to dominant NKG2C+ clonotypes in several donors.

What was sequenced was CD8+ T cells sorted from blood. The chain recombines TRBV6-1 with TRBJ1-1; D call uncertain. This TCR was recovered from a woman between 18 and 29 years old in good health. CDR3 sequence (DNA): TGTGCCAGCAATCGGGGAAGGATGAACACTGAAGCTTTCTTT. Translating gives CASNRGRMNTEAFF.